This section outlines one T cell receptor (beta chain) sequence together with its context. This sample is drawn from a study of T cell changes during pregnancy in multiple sclerosis. With 4 bases clipped from V and 7 bases from J, the junction kept 5 bases outside the gene matches. The CDR3 has 15 amino acids. CDR1 and CDR2 from the germline V gene are SGHVS and FNYEAQ. Profiling relied on immunoSEQ multiplex PCR, and the TCRdb table lists in-frame clones only, not all of them. The repertoire consists of roughly 100,000 clones, with just over 90% occurring once and the leading ten covering just over 0.75%.

Sequencing was performed on peripheral blood, taken in the second trimester of pregnancy. The TCR sequence derives from a female donor in good health, enrolled as a control in a pregnancy study. The chain links TRBV7-6 to TRBJ2-1, with 12 nucleotides matching TRBD2. CDR3 bases: TGTGCCAGCAGCTCGACTAGCGGGAGTATTAATGAGCAGTTCTTC. It yields the protein CASSSTSGSINEQFF. Complete variable domain (other parts from reference TRBV7-6 and TRBJ2-1): GAGVSQSPRYKVTKRGQDVALRCDPISGHVSLYWYRQALGQGPEFLTYFNYEAQQDKSGLPNDRFSAERPEGSISTLTIQRTEQRDSAMYRCASSSTSGSINEQFFGPGTRLTVL.